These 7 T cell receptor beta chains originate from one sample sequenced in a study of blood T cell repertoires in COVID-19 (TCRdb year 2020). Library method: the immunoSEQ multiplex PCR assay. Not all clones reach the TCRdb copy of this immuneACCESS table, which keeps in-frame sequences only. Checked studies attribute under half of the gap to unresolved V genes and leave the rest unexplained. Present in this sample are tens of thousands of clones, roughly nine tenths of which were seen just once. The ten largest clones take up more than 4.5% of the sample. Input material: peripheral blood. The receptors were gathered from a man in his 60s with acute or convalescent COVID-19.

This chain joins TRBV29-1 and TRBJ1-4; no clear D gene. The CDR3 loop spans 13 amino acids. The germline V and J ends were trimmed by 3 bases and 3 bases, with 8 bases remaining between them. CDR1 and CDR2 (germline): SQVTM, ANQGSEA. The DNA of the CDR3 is TGCAGCGTTGAGGTCAGATCTAATGAAAAACTGTTTTTT. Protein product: CSVEVRSNEKLFF.

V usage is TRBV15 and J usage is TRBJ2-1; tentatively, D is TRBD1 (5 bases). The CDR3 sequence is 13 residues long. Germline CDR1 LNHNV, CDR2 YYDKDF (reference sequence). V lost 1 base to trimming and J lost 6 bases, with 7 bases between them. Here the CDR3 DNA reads TGTGCCACCAGCAGAGCCCAGGGCAATGAGCAGTTCTTC. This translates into CATSRAQGNEQFF.

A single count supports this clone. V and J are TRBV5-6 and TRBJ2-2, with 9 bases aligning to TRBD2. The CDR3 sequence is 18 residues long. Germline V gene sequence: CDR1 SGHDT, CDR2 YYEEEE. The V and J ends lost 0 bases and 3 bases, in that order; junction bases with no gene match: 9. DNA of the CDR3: TGTGCCAGCAGCTTGGAGAAAGGCGGGGGGGCGTACACCGGGGAGCTGTTTTTT. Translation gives CASSLEKGGGAYTGELFF.

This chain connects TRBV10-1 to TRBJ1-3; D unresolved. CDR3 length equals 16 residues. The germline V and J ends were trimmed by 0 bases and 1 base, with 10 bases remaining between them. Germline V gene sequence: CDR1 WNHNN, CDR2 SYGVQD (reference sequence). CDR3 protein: CASSESSAWSGNTIYF. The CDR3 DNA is TGCGCCAGCAGTGAGTCAAGCGCATGGTCTGGAAACACCATATATTTT.

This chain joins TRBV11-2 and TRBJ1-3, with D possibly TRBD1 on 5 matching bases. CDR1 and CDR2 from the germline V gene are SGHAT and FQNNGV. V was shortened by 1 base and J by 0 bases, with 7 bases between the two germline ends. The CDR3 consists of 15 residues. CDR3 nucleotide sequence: TGTGCCAGCAGCTTAGGAACAGGCTCTGGAAACACCATATATTTT. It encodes CASSLGTGSGNTIYF.

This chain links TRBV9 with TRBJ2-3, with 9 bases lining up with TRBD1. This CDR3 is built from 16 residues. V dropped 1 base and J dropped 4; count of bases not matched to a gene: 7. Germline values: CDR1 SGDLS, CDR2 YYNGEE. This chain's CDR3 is CASSVRGDRVADTQYF. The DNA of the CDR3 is TGTGCCAGCAGCGTAAGAGGGGACAGGGTCGCAGATACGCAGTATTTT.

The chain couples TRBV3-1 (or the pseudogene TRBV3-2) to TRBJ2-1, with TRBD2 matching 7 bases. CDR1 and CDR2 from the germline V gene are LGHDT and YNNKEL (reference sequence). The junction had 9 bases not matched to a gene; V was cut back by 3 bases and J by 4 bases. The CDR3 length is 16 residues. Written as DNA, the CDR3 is TGTGCCAGCAGCCAGGCAGAGACTAGCTGGTACAATGAGCAGTTCTTC. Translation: CASSQAETSWYNEQFF.